The 31 T cell receptor beta chains in this list originate from one sample, sequenced in a study of blood T cells in healthy people across ages. Alongside a J-beta primer mix, a sample-barcoded 5' primer served in a second PCR lasting about 7 to 12 cycles. TCRdb re-called the 5' RACE reads through MiXCR, storing one row per CDR3 protein. The sample consists of 780,000 or so distinct CDR3 sequences, about 53% of them appearing once. Sequencing input: blood. Source of these receptors: a man older than 75 in good health.

The V call is TRBV9, the J call TRBJ1-6, with D tentatively TRBD1 (6 bases). CDR3 length: 14 amino acids. Germline V gene lookup returns CDR1 SGDLS and CDR2 YYNGEE. The ends were cut back, 1 base at V and 9 bases at J, with 11 bases in the middle. CDR3 sequence (DNA): TGTGCCAGCAGCGTAAGCCAGGGGAGTTCACCCCTCCACTTT. Its protein product is CASSVSQGSSPLHF.

The V gene is TRBV4-2, the J gene TRBJ2-7; 9 bases agree with TRBD2. This CDR3 spans 15 amino acids. The J segment lost 2 bases and the V segment lost 0 bases, leaving 2 bases of the junction unmatched. CDR1 is LGHNA and CDR2 is YNFKEQ in the germline V gene. The CDR3 sequence is CASSQETSGPYEQYF. For the CDR3, the DNA is TGTGCCAGCAGCCAAGAGACTAGCGGACCCTACGAGCAGTACTTC.

The chain uses TRBV7-2 and TRBJ2-1; 9 positions match TRBD2. CDR1 is SGHTA, CDR2 FQGNSA, per germline. The CDR3 runs 20 residues. With V trimmed by 1 base and J by 4 bases, 17 bases remained unmatched. The CDR3 spells CASSLVGGRLAGSGYNEQFF. CDR3 DNA: TGTGCCAGCAGCTTAGTGGGGGGTCGGCTAGCGGGAAGTGGGTACAATGAGCAGTTCTTC.

In its sample, this clonotype was seen a few times. The chain joins TRBV6-2 or TRBV6-3 to TRBJ2-4; D ambiguous. The germline CDR1 and CDR2 sequences are MNHEY and SVGEGT. Deletions cut 5 bases from V and 8 bases from J, with 13 bases between. There are 13 residues in the CDR3. The CDR3 sequence: CASSDKVKDIQYF. As DNA, the CDR3 is TGTGCCAGCAGTGATAAGGTTAAGGACATTCAGTACTTC.

The chain combines TRBV15 with TRBJ1-2, with a tentative D call TRBD1 (5 bases). The V end was cut by 1 base, the J end by 2 bases, with 14 bases between. Per germline, CDR1 LNHNV and CDR2 YYDKDF (reference sequence). The CDR3 consists of 16 residues. The CDR3 loop reads CATSRGVGTLNYGYTF. The CDR3 nucleotides read TGTGCCACCAGCAGAGGGGTGGGGACCTTAAACTATGGCTACACCTTC.

There are a few counts of this clonotype. V usage is TRBV7-9 and J usage is TRBJ2-1; D could derive from TRBD1 or TRBD2 (5 bases each). In germline, CDR1 is SEHNR, CDR2 FQNEAQ (reference sequence). CDR3 length: 15 residues. With 5 bases removed from V and 8 bases from J, the gap between germline ends came to 19 bases. Here the CDR3 DNA reads TGTGCCAGCAGCCAGGGACGGTCAACCCCGGATGAGCAGTTCTTC. Its protein product is CASSQGRSTPDEQFF.

This clonotype has only a few counts. The chain carries TRBV6-1 and TRBJ1-2, with 7 positions matching TRBD1. V gave up 7 bases and J gave up 4 bases; unmatched junction bases: 21. The CDR3 loop spans 18 amino acids. Germline V gene lookup returns CDR1 MNHNS and CDR2 SASEGT. The CDR3 DNA is TGTGCCAGCACCGCCCGGAGACAGGGCTCCGAGGGGAGCTATGGCTACACCTTC. Amino acid sequence: CASTARRQGSEGSYGYTF.

V is TRBV5-1 and J is TRBJ1-5; 9 bases map to TRBD1. V shed 0 bases and J 1 base; nucleotides not matched to a gene: 2. The V gene's germline CDR1 is SGHRS and CDR2 YFSETQ. CDR3 length: 16 residues. As DNA, the CDR3 is TGCGCCAGCAGCTTGGGGACAGGGGAAAGCAATCAGCCCCAGCATTTT. As protein: CASSLGTGESNQPQHF.

This clonotype came up once. The rearrangement joins TRBV9 to TRBJ2-5; D is perhaps TRBD1 or TRBD2 (6 bases each). Germline V gene data show CDR1 as SGDLS and CDR2 as YYNGEE. CDR3 size: 13 residues. The V gene lost 4 bases and the J gene lost 4 bases, with 11 bases spanning the gap. The CDR3: CASSSGALETQYF. The CDR3 bases are TGTGCCAGCAGCTCGGGGGCGTTAGAGACCCAGTACTTC.

The chain recombines TRBV25-1 with TRBJ2-4; TRBD2 agrees at 8 bases. TRBJ2-7 matches the DNA end more closely, so the J call is doubtful. CDR3 length equals 13 residues. In germline, CDR1 is MGHDK, CDR2 SYGVNS. The CDR3 DNA is TGTGCCAGCAGTTGGCTAGCGGGCTACGAGCAGTACTTC. Translating it yields CASSWLAGYEQYF.

The CDR3 sequence: CAIGTGPSTDTQYF. Here the CDR3 DNA reads TGTGCCATCGGGACAGGGCCGAGCACAGATACGCAGTATTTT. V is TRBV10-3 and J is TRBJ2-3; TRBD1 agrees at 9 bases. V was clipped by 8 bases and J by 0 bases; unmatched bases: 3. Germline V gene lookup returns CDR1 ENHRY and CDR2 SYGVKD. The CDR3 loop spans 14 amino acids.

The J gene is TRBJ2-1, the V gene TRBV27; TRBD2 matches at 9 bases. Trimming cost V 5 bases and J 8 bases; bases outside gene matches: 16. The CDR3 is made up of 17 amino acids. Germline CDR1 reads MNHEY; CDR2 reads SMNVEV (reference sequence). CDR3 nucleotides: TGTGCCAGCAGTCGCGACCGAAGGACTAGCGCCCCCCATGAGCAGTTCTTC. Translation: CASSRDRRTSAPHEQFF.

The V gene is TRBV5-1, the J gene TRBJ2-3, with D perhaps TRBD1 (6 bases). This CDR3 comprises 15 residues. CDR1 is SGHRS and CDR2 is YFSETQ in the germline V gene. Between the trimmed V and J ends, which lost 0 bases and 2 bases, there was a span of 10 bases. CDR3: CASSLAGTPTDTQYF. The CDR3, as DNA: TGCGCCAGCAGCTTGGCCGGGACACCCACAGATACGCAGTATTTT. Drawing the rest from reference TRBV5-1 and TRBJ2-3, the complete variable domain is KAGVTQTPRYLIKTRGQQVTLSCSPISGHRSVSWYQQTPGQGLQFLFEYFSETQRNKGNFPGRFSGRQFSNSRSEMNVSTLELGDSALYLCASSLAGTPTDTQYFGPGTRLTVL.

This chain uses TRBV19 with TRBJ1-2; D remains unclear. This CDR3 has 14 residues. Germline V gene sequence: CDR1 LNHDA, CDR2 SQIVND (reference sequence). V lost 7 bases and J 7 bases, leaving 19 bases between the germline ends. The CDR3 spells CASTDGPASPGYTF. In nucleotides, the CDR3 is TGTGCCAGTACCGACGGACCGGCTAGCCCTGGCTACACCTTC.

The gene calls are TRBV29-1 and TRBJ2-3, with a tentative D call TRBD1 (6 bases). V was pared by 4 bases and J by 6 bases, with 14 bases between. The CDR3 extends over 13 amino acids. The germline gives CDR1 SQVTM, CDR2 ANQGSEA. The CDR3, as DNA: TGCAGCGTTGCTGCCGTGGGGGCGGATACGCAGTATTTT. Protein product: CSVAAVGADTQYF.

The chain is built from TRBV3-1 and TRBJ2-3; 7 bases align to TRBD2. This CDR3 is built from 12 residues. Germline loops: CDR1 LGHDT, CDR2 YNNKEL (reference sequence). V was clipped by 1 base and J by 14 bases; unmatched bases: 6. CDR3 sequence (DNA): TGTGCCAGCAGCCAAGGGACTAGATACGCGTATTTT. This gives the protein CASSQGTRYAYF.

This chain connects TRBV29-1 to TRBJ1-5; 9 nucleotides align to TRBD1. This CDR3 has 12 residues. From germline, CDR1 is SQVTM and CDR2 ANQGSEA. As DNA, the CDR3 is TGCACTGTACAGGGGGCAAGGCAGCCCCAGCATTTT. Its protein product is CTVQGARQPQHF. The full variable domain, rest sourced from reference TRBV29-1 and TRBJ1-5, is SAVISQKPSRDICQRGTSLTIQCQVDSQVTMMFWYRQQPGQSLTLIATANQGSEATYESGFVIDKFPISRPNLTFSTLTVSNMSPEDSSIYLCTVQGARQPQHFGDGTRLSIL.

V and J are TRBV29-1 and TRBJ2-1, with 10 bases matching TRBD2. Germline CDR1 SQVTM, CDR2 ANQGSEA. V was pared by 7 bases and J by 10 bases, with 13 bases of the junction left unmatched. There are 14 residues in the CDR3. The CDR3 DNA is TGCAGCGCTAAAGCAGCGGGAGGGCCCGGGGAGCAGTTCTTC. Protein product: CSAKAAGGPGEQFF.

This chain links TRBV3-1 with TRBJ2-7; TRBD2 is a possible D gene (7 bases). V lost 4 bases, J lost 2 bases, and 21 bases lay in between. The CDR3 is made up of 17 amino acids. Per the germline V gene, CDR1 is LGHDT and CDR2 is YNNKEL (reference sequence). CDR3 residues: CASSPGTGQRDAYEQYF. CDR3 coding DNA: TGTGCCAGCAGCCCCGGGACTGGACAGCGGGACGCCTACGAGCAGTACTTC.

This rearrangement joins TRBV20-1 to TRBJ2-1; 7 nucleotides agree with TRBD1. This CDR3 region has 16 residues. Germline V gene lookup returns CDR1 DFQATT and CDR2 SNEGSKA (reference sequence). V trimming: 0 bases; J trimming: 4 bases; junction bases outside the gene matches: 9. CDR3 nucleotide sequence: TGCAGTGCTAGAGAACTACTAGGGACAGAATACAATGAGCAGTTCTTC. Translating gives CSARELLGTEYNEQFF.

The V gene is TRBV3-1, the J gene TRBJ1-2, with a possible D match to TRBD1 (5 bases). Trimming pared 0 bases from V and 4 bases from J, leaving 9 bases between. Germline CDR1 is LGHDT and CDR2 is YNNKEL (reference sequence). The CDR3 loop spans 14 amino acids. CDR3 coding DNA: TGTGCCAGCAGCCAAGAACGAGGGGTCTATGGCTACACCTTC. This translates into CASSQERGVYGYTF.

This rearrangement joins TRBV29-1 to TRBJ2-5; weak D call: TRBD2 (6 bases). The CDR3 is 12 residues long. Germline lookup yields CDR1 SQVTM and CDR2 ANQGSEA. V was clipped by 5 bases and J by 6 bases, with 13 bases between them. The CDR3 region has the DNA TGCAGCGTTTCATCGGGGGATCAGACCCAGTACTTC. Translation: CSVSSGDQTQYF.

In nucleotides, the CDR3 is TGTGCCAGCAGCCCCAGAACGAGGGAGAAAACCTACGAGCAGTACTTC. Translating it yields CASSPRTREKTYEQYF. V gene TRBV4-2 combines with J gene TRBJ2-7, with TRBD2 as a possible D gene (5 bases). V was shortened by 4 bases and J by 2 bases, with 18 bases between the two germline ends. CDR3 length: 16 residues. Per the germline V gene, CDR1 is LGHNA and CDR2 is YNFKEQ.

This chain links TRBV7-3 with TRBJ2-3; D is undetermined. This CDR3 is built from 16 residues. Looked up from germline, CDR1 is SGHTA and CDR2 is FQGTGA. V was trimmed by 4 bases and J by 0 bases, leaving 14 bases between them. This chain's CDR3 is CASSSKPTLSTDTQYF. CDR3 sequence (DNA): TGTGCCAGCAGCTCCAAGCCGACCCTCAGCACAGATACGCAGTATTTT.

In this sample, this clonotype turned up a few times. The chain couples TRBV29-1 to TRBJ2-5; 12 bases map to TRBD2. Germline V CDR1 and CDR2: SQVTM, ANQGSEA. V dropped 7 bases and J dropped 2; count of bases not matched to a gene: 5. This CDR3 region has 14 residues. This chain's CDR3 is CSGRLAGAQETQYF. The CDR3 DNA is TGCAGCGGGCGACTAGCGGGAGCGCAAGAGACCCAGTACTTC.

The chain uses TRBV6-5 and TRBJ2-7; TRBD1 matches 11 bases. This CDR3 contains 13 residues. Per germline, CDR1 MNHEY and CDR2 SVGAGI. After removal of 5 bases from V and 9 bases from J, the junction contained 6 bases not matched to a gene. This CDR3 is CASSPRTGGVQYF. Written as DNA, the CDR3 is TGTGCCAGCAGTCCCCGGACAGGGGGCGTGCAGTACTTC.

In the case of this clonotype: A read error may account for a junction end that differs from germline. The chain carries TRBV20-1 and TRBJ2-1, with 13 bases lining up with TRBD2. This CDR3 spans 16 amino acids. Germline V CDR1 and CDR2: DFQATT, SNEGSKA (reference sequence). In DNA form, the CDR3 reads TGCAATGCTTCGCGGACTAGCGGGAGAAACTACAATGAGCAGTTCTTC. It encodes CNASRTSGRNYNEQFF.

The chain recombines TRBV6-5 with TRBJ2-1; D not resolved. The CDR3 totals 14 residues. Germline-derived CDR1 and CDR2 are MNHEY and SVGAGI. The germline V and J ends were trimmed by 5 bases and 0 bases, with 8 bases remaining between them. The CDR3 DNA reads TGTGCCAGCAGTGTGTGGGGCTCCTACAATGAGCAGTTCTTC. Protein sequence: CASSVWGSYNEQFF.

The chain has TRBV20-1 and TRBJ2-3; D unclear. Germline CDR1 reads DFQATT; CDR2 reads SNEGSKA (reference sequence). CDR3 length equals 14 residues. Trimming cost V 5 bases and J 14 bases, with 26 bases left between them. The CDR3 DNA reads TGCAGTGCTTCCCGACTTGCGGAGCACAGATACGCGTATTTT. As protein: CSASRLAEHRYAYF.

The chain uses TRBV7-2 and TRBJ2-1, with 12 bases identical to TRBD2. The CDR3 contains 18 residues. J gave up 2 bases and V 4 bases, and 9 bases lay outside the gene matches. Germline V lookup: CDR1 SGHTA, CDR2 FQGNSA. The chain's CDR3 is CASSWGRGLAGTYNEQFF. The DNA for the CDR3 is TGTGCCAGCAGCTGGGGCCGTGGACTAGCGGGGACCTACAATGAGCAGTTCTTC.

The chain uses TRBV29-1 and TRBJ2-5; 12 bases map to TRBD2. This CDR3 contains 14 residues. Germline-derived CDR1 and CDR2 are SQVTM and ANQGSEA. V lost 5 bases and J lost 1; bases outside the gene matches: 2. The CDR3 sequence is CSVWGLAGQETQYF. CDR3 in DNA: TGCAGCGTTTGGGGACTAGCGGGCCAAGAGACCCAGTACTTC. Combining the CDR3 with reference TRBV29-1 and TRBJ2-5 gives the whole variable domain SAVISQKPSRDICQRGTSLTIQCQVDSQVTMMFWYRQQPGQSLTLIATANQGSEATYESGFVIDKFPISRPNLTFSTLTVSNMSPEDSSIYLCSVWGLAGQETQYFGPGTRLLVL.